These T cell receptor beta chains were read from a single sample in a study of human T cells and chemical hapten exposure. TCRdb itself ran the RACE reads through MiXCR, one entry per CDR3 protein. The table lists roughly 180,000 distinct CDR3 sequences, about 20% of them singletons, with 6.7% in the top ten. Sequenced material: whole blood, taken in connection with sensitization to the hapten diphenylcyclopropenone (DPC). The receptor set was obtained from a woman aged 45-65 years with alopecia areata. Some clones in this sample may be carry-over from other donors' samples. Each CDR3 is given with its conserved first and last residue. The D gene is left open where the match is weak. Expanded clones get a size class; other rows say once, few or many, or leave the size out.

j_gene | abundance | v_gene | d_gene | CDR3aa | CDR3nt
TRBJ2-2 | few | TRBV7-8 | NA | CASSRGTPNTGELFF | TGTGCCAGCAGCCGCGGGACACCGAACACCGGGGAGCTGTTTTTT
TRBJ2-7 | NA | TRBV6-5 | NA | CASSYLGRGYEQYF | TGTGCCAGCAGTTATTTGGGTAGGGGTTACGAGCAGTACTTC
TRBJ1-2 | NA | TRBV29-1 | NA | CSVGEGTGGYGYNF | NA
TRBJ2-1 | NA | TRBV5-1 | NA | CASSLGQNEQFF | TGCGCCAGCAGCTTGGGACAAAATGAGCAGTTCTTC
TRBJ1-5 | NA | TRBV24-1 | TRBD1 | CATNEARTGGTQPQHF | TGTGCCACCAATGAGGCCCGGACAGGGGGCACTCAGCCCCAGCATTTT
TRBJ1-1 | NA | TRBV20-1 | NA | CSANRDTMGEAFF | TGCAGTGCTAACCGGGACACCATGGGTGAAGCTTTCTTT
TRBJ1-5 | few | TRBV15 | NA | CATSRDRGSNQPQHF | TGTGCCACCAGCAGAGATCGCGGAAGCAATCAGCCCCAGCATTTT
TRBJ1-1 | many | TRBV20-1 | TRBD1 | CSANRQGAGAFF | TGCAGTGCTAACCGACAGGGGGCCGGGGCTTTCTTT
TRBJ1-5 | NA | TRBV20-1 | TRBD1 | CSASRSGGMQPQHF | TGCAGTGCTAGTCGTTCAGGGGGCATGCAGCCCCAGCATTTT
TRBJ2-5 | NA | TRBV11-1 | NA | CASSRETTGRGETQYF | TGTGCCAGCAGCCGGGAGACGACAGGGCGAGGAGAGACCCAGTACTTC
TRBJ2-1 | few | TRBV20-1 | NA | CSARSGNEQFF | TGCAGTGCTAGATCCGGCAATGAGCAGTTCTTC
TRBJ2-1 | NA | TRBV6-5 | NA | CASTPTSSYNEQFF | TGTGCCAGCACCCCAACGAGCTCCTACAATGAGCAGTTCTTC
TRBJ2-3 | NA | TRBV7-2 | NA | CASSISVFSTDTQYF | TGTGCCAGCAGCATATCGGTGTTTAGCACAGATACGCAGTATTTT